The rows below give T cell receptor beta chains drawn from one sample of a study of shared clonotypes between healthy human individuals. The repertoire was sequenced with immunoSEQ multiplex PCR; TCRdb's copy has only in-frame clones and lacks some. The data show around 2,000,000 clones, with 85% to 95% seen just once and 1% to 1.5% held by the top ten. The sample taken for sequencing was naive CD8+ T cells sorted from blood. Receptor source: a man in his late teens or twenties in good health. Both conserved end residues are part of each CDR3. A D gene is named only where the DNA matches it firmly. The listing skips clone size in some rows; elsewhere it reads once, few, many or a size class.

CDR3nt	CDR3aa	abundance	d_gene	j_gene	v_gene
TGCAGCGTTGAGGGGACTAGCGGGAGGGCCAATGAGCAGTTCTTC	CSVEGTSGRANEQFF	NA	TRBD2	TRBJ2-1	TRBV29-1
TGTGCCAGCCAAGGGACAGAAACGGAAAAACTGTTTTTT	CASQGTETEKLFF	NA	TRBD1	TRBJ1-4	TRBV9
TGTGCCAGCAGCTTAGGGGATTCCGAGCAGTACTTC	CASSLGDSEQYF	NA	NA	TRBJ2-7	TRBV13
TGCGCCAGCAGCTTGATCCCGACAGCTGAAGCTTTCTTT	CASSLIPTAEAFF	NA	NA	TRBJ1-1	TRBV5-1
TGTGCCATCAGTGAACCCGATAGCTACGAGCAGTACTTC	CAISEPDSYEQYF	NA	NA	TRBJ2-7	TRBV10-3
TGTGCCACCAGCGCGGGACTAGCGGGAGCCCAATCCTACAATGAGCAGTTCTTC	CATSAGLAGAQSYNEQFF	NA	TRBD2	TRBJ2-1	TRBV10-3
TGTGCCAGCAGCGTAGGTTCGGCTGCCCCCTACGAGCAGTACTTC	CASSVGSAAPYEQYF	NA	NA	TRBJ2-7	TRBV9
TGCGCCAGCAGCCAAGATTCCCTGACAGCTAGCACAGATACGCAGTATTTT	CASSQDSLTASTDTQYF	NA	NA	TRBJ2-3	TRBV4-1
TGCGCCAGCAGCTTGAATGGGCCCTACGAGCAGTACTTC	CASSLNGPYEQYF	NA	NA	TRBJ2-7	TRBV5-1
TGTGCCAGCAGTTCCCAAAGGGCGGGAGGGATCTACGAGCAGTACTTC	CASSSQRAGGIYEQYF	NA	TRBD2	TRBJ2-7	TRBV27
TGTGCCAGCAGCCCAGGACTAGCGGGGAATTTTCAAGAGACCCAGTACTTC	CASSPGLAGNFQETQYF	NA	TRBD2	TRBJ2-5	TRBV9
TGTGCCAGCAGCGTACTTGGGGCCCCCTATGGCTACACCTTC	CASSVLGAPYGYTF	NA	NA	TRBJ1-2	TRBV9
TGCGCCAGCAGCCAAGATCCGGGCTCCTACAATGAGCAGTTCTTC	CASSQDPGSYNEQFF	NA	NA	TRBJ2-1	TRBV4-3
TGTGCCAGCAGCGCCCCCAGGGACAGATCTAACTATGGCTACACCTTC	CASSAPRDRSNYGYTF	NA	TRBD1	TRBJ1-2	TRBV9
TGTGCCAGCAGCCTTCAATTTACCTACAATGAGCAGTTCTTC	CASSLQFTYNEQFF	NA	NA	TRBJ2-1	TRBV13
TGCGCCAGCAGCCTGACAGACGGAGATACGCAGTATTTT	CASSLTDGDTQYF	once	NA	TRBJ2-3	TRBV5-1
TGTGCCAGCGGGACAGCATGGGGCTACACCTTC	CASGTAWGYTF	NA	TRBD1	TRBJ1-2	TRBV19
TGCGCCAGCAGCTTGGGCTCAGGGGGCGAGACCCAGTACTTC	CASSLGSGGETQYF	NA	TRBD1	TRBJ2-5	TRBV5-1
TGTGCCAGCAGCTTAGTTTTAGGGCCTCAAAACATTCAGTACTTC	CASSLVLGPQNIQYF	NA	NA	TRBJ2-4	TRBV7-9
TGTGCTAGTGGTAGCGGGGTGGCGGACACTGAAGCTTTCTTT	CASGSGVADTEAFF	NA	NA	TRBJ1-1	TRBV12-5
TGTGCCAACGATTTAGATACGCAGTATTTT	CANDLDTQYF	NA	NA	TRBJ2-3	TRBV7-9
TGTGCCAGCAGCTTAAAAAGGGGAGGTTCCGGGGAGCTGTTTTTT	CASSLKRGGSGELFF	once	NA	TRBJ2-2	TRBV11-3
TGTGCCAGCAGCTATGAACAGGGCTACGAGCAGTACTTC	CASSYEQGYEQYF	once	NA	TRBJ2-7	TRBV7-9
TGTGCCAGCAATCCCGGGACTAGCGATTACGAGCAGTACTTC	CASNPGTSDYEQYF	NA	TRBD2	TRBJ2-7	TRBV9
TGTGCCAGCAGCTTGGGGACTAGCGGCACAGATACGCAGTATTTT	CASSLGTSGTDTQYF	NA	TRBD2	TRBJ2-3	TRBV5-6
TGTGCCAGCAGTTGGACAGGGCGATCCTACGAGCAGTACTTC	CASSWTGRSYEQYF	few	TRBD1	TRBJ2-7	TRBV28
TGTGCCAGCAGTTACTCCTCACAGGAAAGCACAGATACGCAGTATTTT	CASSYSSQESTDTQYF	NA	NA	TRBJ2-3	TRBV2
TGTGCCAGCAGCACGACAGGAGGAACTGAAGCTTTCTTT	CASSTTGGTEAFF	NA	NA	TRBJ1-1	TRBV11-2
TGCGCCAGCAGCCAAGATCCGTTGCCAGCGGCCGAGAGCTCCTACGAGCAGTACTTC	CASSQDPLPAAESSYEQYF	NA	NA	TRBJ2-7	TRBV4-3
TGTGCCAGCAGTTTATTACAACCGGGACAGGGTTTATCACCCTTCCACTTT	CASSLLQPGQGLSPFHF	NA	TRBD1	TRBJ1-6	TRBV27
TGTGCCAGCAGCGAAGGCACTAGCGGGGGGGCGGTGCAGTACTTC	CASSEGTSGGAVQYF	NA	TRBD2	TRBJ2-7	TRBV7-9
TGCGCCAGCAGCTGGGAGGCATTGAACACTGAAGCTTTCTTT	CASSWEALNTEAFF	NA	NA	TRBJ1-1	TRBV5-1
TGTGCCAGCAGCTTAGGTAGCGGGGGCCCGAACACCGGGGAGCTGTTTTTT	CASSLGSGGPNTGELFF	NA	TRBD2	TRBJ2-2	TRBV11-3
TGTGCCAGCAGCTTGGGCTTAGCGACTTCAACCACAGATACGCAGTATTTT	CASSLGLATSTTDTQYF	NA	NA	TRBJ2-3	TRBV5-6
TGTGCCAGCAGTGAAGCGCTTCTACAGGGGCCTACCTACGAGCAGTACTTC	CASSEALLQGPTYEQYF	NA	TRBD1	TRBJ2-7	TRBV6-1
TGTGCCAGCAGTGGGGGGGCCGGGGAGCTGTTTTTT	CASSGGAGELFF	NA	NA	TRBJ2-2	TRBV25-1
TGCGCCAGCAGCCAACGACAGAAAGAGACCCAGTACTTC	CASSQRQKETQYF	NA	NA	TRBJ2-5	TRBV4-1
TGTGCCAGCAGCCCCTCGGTGGGGACTGGAAACACCATATATTTT	CASSPSVGTGNTIYF	NA	NA	TRBJ1-3	TRBV4-2
TGCGCCAGCAGCCAAGAGTCGACAGATCCTCCAACTAATGAAAAACTGTTTTTT	CASSQESTDPPTNEKLFF	NA	NA	TRBJ1-4	TRBV4-3
TGTGCCAGCAGCTTGGATAAGAATTTTTACGAGCAGTACTTC	CASSLDKNFYEQYF	NA	NA	TRBJ2-7	TRBV5-5
TGTGCCATCAGTGGGGCAGTATACAATGAGCAGTTCTTC	CAISGAVYNEQFF	NA	NA	TRBJ2-1	TRBV10-3
TGTGCCAGCAGCGTATCCTCCGGGGCGAACACTGAAGCTTTCTTT	CASSVSSGANTEAFF	NA	NA	TRBJ1-1	TRBV9
TGTGCCAGCAGCTCTTTTAGCGGGCAAGAGACCCAGTACTTC	CASSSFSGQETQYF	NA	TRBD2	TRBJ2-5	TRBV9
TGTGCCAGCAGCTTAGCGTTAACTAGCGGGGGGCAAGAGACCCAGTACTTC	CASSLALTSGGQETQYF	NA	TRBD2	TRBJ2-5	TRBV13
TGTGCCAGCAGCTCAGGGGTGGACGGGGAGCAGTACTTC	CASSSGVDGEQYF	NA	NA	TRBJ2-7	TRBV9
TGTGCCAGCAGCTTGGCCCCATGGGAGACCCAGTACTTC	CASSLAPWETQYF	NA	NA	TRBJ2-5	TRBV5-4
TGCGCCAGCAGCCACAGCTACGGGGGAGCAGATACGCAGTATTTT	CASSHSYGGADTQYF	NA	NA	TRBJ2-3	TRBV4-1
TGCGCCAGCAGTCCGGGACTAGCGGGGGCCTACGAGCAGTACTTC	CASSPGLAGAYEQYF	once	TRBD2	TRBJ2-7	TRBV4-1
TGTGCCAGCAGTTACCCCATAGAGACCCAGTACTTC	CASSYPIETQYF	NA	NA	TRBJ2-5	TRBV6-5
TGTGCCAGCAGCGGGGGACCGAACACTGAAGCTTTCTTT	CASSGGPNTEAFF	few	NA	TRBJ1-1	TRBV5-6
TGTGCCAGCAGCTTAGGTGGGATTGTGAGCTCCTACAATGAGCAGTTCTTC	CASSLGGIVSSYNEQFF	NA	NA	TRBJ2-1	TRBV11-2
TGTGCCAGCAGCACCGACAGGCTTGGAGATGAAAAACTGTTTTTT	CASSTDRLGDEKLFF	NA	NA	TRBJ1-4	TRBV7-9